This T cell receptor (beta chain) derives from a study of T cell repertoires in cytomegalovirus infection. CDR1 MDHEN and CDR2 SYDVKM come from the germline V gene. CDR3 length: 16 residues. V dropped 8 bases and J dropped 0 bases, with 19 bases sitting between them. TCRdb independently ran MiXCR on the reads; one entry per CDR3 protein. There are some 800,000 distinct CDR3 sequences in the sample; 29% occur only once, and about an eighth lies in the top ten. This clonotype was seen only a few times. Its target is not known. This material consisted of cultured CD8+ T cells from PBMCs, taken from culture after CMV antigen stimulation. The V and J genes are TRBV28 and TRBJ2-5; maybe TRBD1 (6 bases). This TCR derives from a human donor in good health (CMV status not recorded). Some clones in this sample may be carry-over from other donors' samples. CDR3 DNA: TGTGCCAGCCCTCCTACCTTAGACAGGTACCAAGAGACCCAGTACTTC. It codes for CASPPTLDRYQETQYF.